A single sample is the source of the 23 T cell receptor beta chains below, sequenced in a study of T cell responses to AZD1222 COVID-19 vaccine. Here immunoSEQ multiplex PCR was the method, and the copy in TCRdb shows in-frame clones only, minus some. The repertoire holds approximately 150,000 clones, with approximately 94% as singletons. The source material was peripheral blood, sampled on day 0 of AZD1222 vaccination. The origin of the receptors is an adult in good health.

This clone was seen a few times. The chain is built from TRBV13 and TRBJ2-1; 9 nucleotides agree with TRBD1. CDR1 is PRHDT and CDR2 is FYEKMQ in the germline V gene (reference sequence). CDR3 length equals 13 residues. Trimming cost V 5 bases and J 9 bases; bases outside gene matches: 5. This chain's CDR3 is CASSLGQGSEQFF. The CDR3 DNA sequence: TGTGCCAGCAGCCTGGGACAGGGCTCTGAGCAGTTCTTC.

The gene calls are TRBV30 and TRBJ1-2; TRBD1 matches 7 bases. V was clipped by 0 bases and J by 4 bases; unmatched bases: 14. The germline gives CDR1 GTSNPN, CDR2 SVGIG (reference sequence). The CDR3 runs to 17 residues. CDR3: CAWSVADHRGPIYGYTF. In DNA, the CDR3 is TGTGCCTGGAGTGTCGCAGACCACAGGGGCCCTATCTATGGCTACACCTTC.

The sample holds a few counts of this clone. The chain recombines TRBV6-1 with TRBJ2-3, with TRBD2 identical over 9 bases. Germline CDR1 MNHNS, CDR2 SASEGT. Trimming took 1 base from V and 3 from J; bases not matched to a gene: 5. This CDR3 spans 16 amino acids. CDR3: CASSEGSGSGTDTQYF. The CDR3 nucleotides are TGTGCCAGCAGTGAAGGTAGCGGGAGTGGAACAGATACGCAGTATTTT.

This CDR3 is CSVDRGRNTEAFF. The DNA of the CDR3 is TGCAGCGTCGACAGGGGGCGAAACACTGAAGCTTTCTTT. The V and J genes are TRBV29-1 and TRBJ1-1; TRBD1 matches 10 bases. This CDR3 spans 13 amino acids. After removal of 6 bases from V and 2 bases from J, the junction contained 3 bases not matched to a gene. CDR1 is SQVTM and CDR2 is ANQGSEA in the germline V gene.

The chain combines TRBV27 with TRBJ2-3, with TRBD2 matching over 7 bases. The CDR3 has 13 amino acids. V lost 3 bases, J lost 7 bases, and 4 bases stayed unmatched. Looked up from germline, CDR1 is MNHEY and CDR2 is SMNVEV (reference sequence). CDR3 region: CASSLGGLNTQYF. The CDR3 region has the DNA TGTGCCAGCAGTTTGGGAGGGCTTAATACGCAGTATTTT.

The rearrangement links TRBV10-2 to TRBJ2-3, with 7 bases aligning to TRBD1. With 5 bases clipped from V and 4 bases from J, the junction kept 0 bases outside the gene matches. Germline loops: CDR1 WSHSY, CDR2 SAAADI. The CDR3 contains 12 residues. CDR3 loop: CASSTGADTQYF. CDR3 nucleotide sequence: TGCGCCAGCAGTACAGGGGCAGATACGCAGTATTTT.

The chain employs TRBV6-5 and TRBJ1-1; no firm D call. Looked up from germline, CDR1 is MNHEY and CDR2 is SVGAGI. Trimming took 2 bases from V and 1 from J, leaving 11 bases between them. The CDR3 has 15 amino acids. CDR3 sequence: CASSYLGVRNTEAFF. The CDR3 DNA is TGTGCCAGCAGTTACCTCGGTGTGAGGAACACTGAAGCTTTCTTT.

The chain is built from TRBV21-1 and TRBJ2-7; the DNA was not compared with TRBD2, the D call given in the table. TRBV21-1 is assigned pseudogene status. This CDR3 contains 16 residues. CDR3 coding DNA: TGTGCCAGCAGCAATGAAGAGCAGCGGGAGTTCGACGAGCAGTACTTC. This gives the protein CASSNEEQREFDEQYF.

The chain has TRBV5-6 and TRBJ1-1; D remains ambiguous. Germline V gives CDR1 SGHDT, CDR2 YYEEEE. This CDR3 spans 13 amino acids. Trimming shortened V by 2 bases and J by 1 base, and 6 bases separated the two germline ends. The CDR3 protein is CASSLFANTEAFF. CDR3 in DNA: TGTGCCAGCAGCTTATTTGCGAACACTGAAGCTTTCTTT.

The count of this clone is one. The chain recombines TRBV19 with TRBJ1-2; D unresolved. The CDR3 is 16 residues long. V lost 5 bases, J lost 4 bases, and 20 bases lay in between. Per germline, CDR1 LNHDA and CDR2 SQIVND (reference sequence). CDR3 amino acids: CASSQSPVLVGYGYTF. As DNA, the CDR3 is TGTGCCAGTAGTCAATCCCCAGTACTGGTCGGCTATGGCTACACCTTC.

This clone was detected only a few times. This chain connects TRBV9 to TRBJ1-6; possibly TRBD1 for D (5 bases). Germline CDR1 reads SGDLS; CDR2 reads YYNGEE. Between the trimmed V and J ends, which lost 1 base and 8 bases, there was a span of 16 bases. There are 16 residues in the CDR3. CDR3 bases: TGTGCCAGCAGCGTATCCGGTGGGGGGGGTCATTCACCCCTCCACTTT. Residues: CASSVSGGGGHSPLHF.

The chain is built from TRBV6-2 or TRBV6-3 and TRBJ2-1; possibly TRBD2 for D (5 bases). The V end was cut by 2 bases, the J end by 6 bases, with 17 bases between. Germline V gene sequence: CDR1 MNHEY, CDR2 SVGEGT. This CDR3 contains 16 residues. In DNA form, the CDR3 reads TGTGCCAGCAGTTACGAGCGGAAAGATAACGTCAATGAGCAGTTCTTC. It codes for CASSYERKDNVNEQFF.

The J gene is TRBJ1-2, the V gene TRBV2; possible D gene TRBD1, 6 bases. The CDR3 has 15 residues. Trimming removed 4 bases from V and 0 bases from J, with 12 bases in between. CDR1 and CDR2 (germline): SNHLY, FYNNEI. The CDR3 nucleotides are TGTGCCAGCAGTGGGGAGAGGACAGCTAACTATGGCTACACCTTC. It translates to CASSGERTANYGYTF. The full variable domain, in which reference TRBV2 and TRBJ1-2 provide the parts outside the CDR3, is EPEVTQTPSHQVTQMGQEVILRCVPISNHLYFYWYRQILGQKVEFLVSFYNNEISEKSEIFDDQFSVERPDGSNFTLKIRSTKLEDSAMYFCASSGERTANYGYTFGSGTRLTVV.

The chain uses TRBV6-5 and TRBJ2-7; possibly TRBD2 for D (6 bases). Germline CDR1 and CDR2: MNHEY and SVGAGI. V was cut by 5 bases and J by 0 bases, with 8 bases left in between. The CDR3 consists of 13 residues. The CDR3 spells CASSQGLSYEQYF. The CDR3 coding sequence is TGTGCCAGCAGTCAGGGACTCTCCTACGAGCAGTACTTC.

J is TRBJ2-2 and V is TRBV9, with TRBD1 identical over 7 bases. V dropped 8 bases and J dropped 4; count of bases not matched to a gene: 8. This CDR3 has 14 residues. CDR1 SGDLS and CDR2 YYNGEE come from the germline V gene. DNA for the CDR3: TGTGCCAGTCTCCGGGACAGCGGCACCGGGGAGCTGTTTTTT. Its protein product is CASLRDSGTGELFF.

V and J are TRBV7-9 and TRBJ1-1; TRBD1 agrees at 9 bases. With 1 base clipped from V and 3 bases from J, the junction kept 15 bases outside the gene matches. The CDR3 length is 19 residues. CDR1 is SEHNR, CDR2 FQNEAQ, per germline (reference sequence). CDR3 DNA sequence: TGTGCCAGCAGCTTAGTTGAGTTTAGGACAGGGGTGGTGCACACTGAAGCTTTCTTT. Translated: CASSLVEFRTGVVHTEAFF.

The genes are TRBV10-2 and TRBJ2-3, with a weak D call TRBD2 (6 bases). Trimming left V 8 bases short and J 1 base short, with 13 bases between. The germline V gene encodes CDR1 WSHSY and CDR2 SAAADI. The CDR3 runs 14 residues. The DNA of the CDR3 is TGCGCCAGCGTTCGGGCTAGCGGCACAGATACGCAGTATTTT. Encoded protein: CASVRASGTDTQYF.

The rearrangement joins TRBV11-2 to TRBJ1-1; D is perhaps TRBD1 (5 bases). V was shortened by 5 bases and J by 2 bases, with 15 bases between the two germline ends. The germline V gene encodes CDR1 SGHAT and CDR2 FQNNGV. The CDR3 covers 15 residues. The CDR3 reads CASSRDGGFNTEAFF. CDR3 DNA sequence: TGTGCCAGCAGCCGGGACGGAGGGTTCAACACTGAAGCTTTCTTT.

The chain combines TRBV29-1 with TRBJ2-2; the match to TRBD2 covers 11 bases. The CDR3 has 15 residues. V trimming: 4 bases; J trimming: 8 bases; junction bases outside the gene matches: 9. CDR1 SQVTM and CDR2 ANQGSEA come from the germline V gene. CDR3 coding DNA: TGCAGCGTTGTTAGCGGACGACTAGCGGGGGGGGAGCTGTTTTTT. This sequence encodes CSVVSGRLAGGELFF.

This clone has more than one count but fewer than ten. This chain links TRBV10-3 with TRBJ1-2; tentative D call: TRBD1 (5 bases). The CDR3 is 16 residues long. Germline V gene data show CDR1 as ENHRY and CDR2 as SYGVKD. V lost 7 bases and J lost 4, with 22 bases in between. The CDR3 loop reads CAINTGSLSGGYGYTF. CDR3 DNA sequence: TGTGCCATCAATACAGGCTCCCTCAGCGGTGGCTATGGCTACACCTTC.

CDR3 residues: CASSSTGGYYGYTF. Written as DNA, the CDR3 is TGTGCCAGCAGCTCCACAGGGGGCTACTATGGCTACACCTTC. The genes are TRBV7-9 and TRBJ1-2; 9 bases are a match to TRBD1. With 4 bases clipped from V and 3 bases from J, the junction kept 3 bases outside the gene matches. The CDR3 is made up of 14 amino acids. The germline gives CDR1 SEHNR, CDR2 FQNEAQ (reference sequence).

The CDR3 here is CASSYGPAGRTGELFF. The CDR3, as DNA: TGTGCCAGCAGTTATGGCCCGGCAGGGCGCACCGGGGAGCTGTTTTTT. The chain couples TRBV6-5 to TRBJ2-2; D is perhaps TRBD1 (5 bases). Germline CDR1 MNHEY, CDR2 SVGAGI. CDR3 length: 16 residues. Trimming took off 3 bases at V and 4 bases at J, with 15 bases between the two ends.

V usage is TRBV19 and J usage is TRBJ1-5; unclear D gene. The CDR3 covers 14 residues. Per the germline V gene, CDR1 is LNHDA and CDR2 is SQIVND (reference sequence). The V end was cut by 0 bases, the J end by 3 bases, with 6 bases between. CDR3 loop: CASSIDGDNQPQHF. The CDR3 nucleotides read TGTGCCAGTAGTATAGACGGAGACAATCAGCCCCAGCATTTT.